This T cell receptor (beta chain) stems from a study of shared clonotypes between healthy human individuals (dated by TCRdb to 2019 to 2021). Background on the whole study: A couple of women and a few men aged 18 to 49 years were included in the cohort. For each donor, three plates each were used for CD4 naive and CD4 memory, two plates were used for CD8 naive, and one plate was used for CD8 memory. Leukapheresis yielded between about 0.9 and 10 billion PBMCs per donor. To estimate repertoire size and how much clonotype sharing occurs between individuals, the study deeply sequenced the blood TCR repertoires of five healthy adults. Different laboratories and diverse techniques were used to prepare libraries and sequence TCR repertoires, to increase sequencing depth and limit assay-specific biases. Here is what the overall study found, with its caveats: Only blood was sampled, and tissue TCR repertoires likely differ from those in blood. Even with the large sequencing depth, rarefaction of the sorted-subset datasets indicated that sequencing was incomplete. Because the study included a small number of donors, the genetic and exposure-history diversity represented was limited. Pairwise subsampling indicated that sequencing depth was expected to affect the degree of clonotype sharing among donors. Higher generation probabilities were observed for clonotypes shared by all four sorted-subset donors than for non-shared clonotypes. Across a handful of donors, roughly 5.1% of naive CD4, 3% to 3.5% of naive CD8, 2% to 2.5% of memory CD4, and 0.4% of memory CD8 clonotypes were shared. Larger estimated clonotype richness was generally found for naive subsets than for memory subsets.

Using the deep immunoSEQ assay, multiplex PCR amplified TCR CDR3 regions from genomic DNA. Extracted genomic DNA from each cell subset was spread evenly across all wells of several immunoSEQ 96-well plates, with each plate serving as a replicate. For sorted subsets, each replicate PCR was loaded with 150 to 250 ng genomic DNA, equivalent to 30,000 or so T cell genomes. Purified libraries were measured with a Qubit 3.0 fluorometer, size-checked on a Bioanalyzer 2100, and measured again with the KAPA Library Quantification kit. Each immunoSEQ 96-well plate was sequenced on its own single-read 150-cycle Illumina NextSeq 550 flow cell. The original pipeline was this. Because the immunoSEQ output included only junctional sequences and no quality scores, the filtering could not be the same as the filtering used for full-length reads. Sequences were annotated with PyIR, a Python wrapper for IgBLAST v1.9, using IMGT germline references to assign V/J genes and CDR3. Reads were removed for weak V/J assignments (E-value above 1e-6), missing CDR3, stop codons, out-of-frame junctions, or ambiguous translated residues. A V3J clonotype was defined by an identical inferred V gene, J gene, and CDR3 amino acid sequence. The percentage overlap between two repertoires was calculated by dividing the number of shared unique clonotypes by the size of the smaller repertoire. RTK rarefaction, the Chao1 estimator, and Recon v2.1 estimates of unobserved clonotypes were used to assess repertoire richness. OLGA was used to compute generation probabilities for all TCRbeta clonotypes that the gDNA method yielded from several donors. Imported from immuneACCESS, the table was reduced by TCRdb to in-frame sequences with V and J called. These copies leave out some clones; in studies compared against another copy, an unresolved V gene accounts for under half, and the cause of the remainder is not known. D and trimming come from the DNA, and the V and J calls and clone size come from that table. The table for this sample lists 850,000 to 1,200,000 clones; about 77% of them were counted only once. The ten largest account for approximately 1.5% of the sample.

In regard to this clone: The antigen it recognizes is unknown. No base-level quality is on record; no much larger clone is a single base apart.

Sequences SGHRS (CDR1) and YFSETQ (CDR2) are obtained from the germline V gene. Ends trimmed: V by 3 bases, J by 5 bases; bases unmatched to a gene: 5. Counted from cysteine to phenylalanine, this CDR3 has 15 amino acids. Only the CDR3 part of the read is kept: 45 bases, read in frame from the first base. The donors were healthy, HIV-negative adults with no recently reported acute infections or vaccinations. All donors were Caucasian adults living in Nashville, Tennessee, USA. CD4+ T cells were enriched through magnetic negative selection, after which naive cells were positively selected on CD45RA and the remaining negative fraction served as the memory subset. Blood was collected by leukapheresis, and PBMCs were isolated by Ficoll-Histopaque density gradient centrifugation and then cryopreserved in liquid nitrogen vapor phase. Analytical flow cytometry was used to check the purity and quantity of every magnetically sorted T cell population. Genomic DNA was isolated from every sorted fraction and measured by UV absorbance on a Nanodrop 2000c.

The sequencing input was memory CD4+ T cells sorted from blood. In light of the paper, this sample's cell subset or site label describes: CD45RA-negative fraction. The TCR was taken from a man aged 18 to 29 in good health. The rearrangement joined TRBV5-1 to TRBJ2-2, and TRBD1 aligns with 9 junction nucleotides. The CDR3 corresponds to CASSWGTGSTGELFF. The bases read TGCGCCAGCAGCTGGGGGACAGGGTCGACCGGGGAGCTGTTTTTT.